The T cell receptor (beta chain) under discussion was sequenced for a study of glioma-infiltrating T cells after dendritic cell vaccination. On the study more broadly: Three intradermal dendritic cell vaccine injections were given every two weeks.

This clone was seen a single time. Input was 2 to 2.5 ug genomic DNA, or all available if less. Assay used: immunoSEQ multiplex PCR; TCRdb lists only in-frame clones, some missing. The sample carries around 60,000 clones, 70% to 90% recorded once. The CDR3 covers 13 residues. V lost 4 bases and J lost 4; bases outside the gene matches: 3. Germline CDR1 SGHTA, CDR2 FQGNSA. Time point noted: after dendritic cell vaccination, including at tumor progression/relapse. Isocitrate dehydrogenase mutation was absent in all glioblastoma patients. The receptor's source is a human donor with glioblastoma. This chain links TRBV7-2 with TRBJ2-7; 8 nucleotides match TRBD2. The input for sequencing was blood, taken after dendritic cell vaccination. The CDR3 spells CASSWRGEYEQYF. For the CDR3, the DNA is TGTGCCAGCAGCTGGCGGGGGGAATACGAGCAGTACTTC.